This TCR beta chain was sequenced in a study of T cell changes during pregnancy in multiple sclerosis. Clones were sequenced by immunoSEQ multiplex PCR, and TCRdb holds only the in-frame ones, with some missing. The data show under 70,000 clones, around 94% seen once. CDR1 and CDR2 from the germline V gene are SGHNT and YYREEE (reference sequence). This CDR3 contains 15 residues. The V and J ends lost 4 bases and 0 bases respectively, with 10 bases between them. This rearrangement joins TRBV5-4 to TRBJ2-2, with D perhaps TRBD2 (6 bases). The sequencing used CD8+ T cells from peripheral blood mononuclear cells, collected after pregnancy. This clonotype was obtained from a female donor with multiple sclerosis, enrolled in a pregnancy study. The CDR3 loop reads CASSLGTSNTGELFF. The CDR3 region has the DNA TGTGCCAGCAGCCTTGGGACTTCGAACACCGGGGAGCTGTTTTTT.